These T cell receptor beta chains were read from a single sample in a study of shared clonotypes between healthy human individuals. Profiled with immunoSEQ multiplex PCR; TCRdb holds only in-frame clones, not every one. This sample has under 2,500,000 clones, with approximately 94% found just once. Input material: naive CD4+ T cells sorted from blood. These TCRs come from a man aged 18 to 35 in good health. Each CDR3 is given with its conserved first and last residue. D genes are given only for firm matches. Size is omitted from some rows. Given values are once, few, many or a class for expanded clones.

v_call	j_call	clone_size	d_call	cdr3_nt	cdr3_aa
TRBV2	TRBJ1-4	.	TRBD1	TGTGCCAGCAGCGGGACAGGGAAGACTGAAAAACTGTTTTTT	CASSGTGKTEKLFF
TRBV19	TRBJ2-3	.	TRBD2	TGTGCCAGTAGTATAGGTAGCGGGAGGGCCACAGATACGCAGTATTTT	CASSIGSGRATDTQYF
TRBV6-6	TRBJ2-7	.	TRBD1	TGTGCCAGCAGTTCCGGACAGGGGGCTGGGCAGTACTTC	CASSSGQGAGQYF
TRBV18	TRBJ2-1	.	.	TGTGCCAGCTCACCCGCAAGCTGGTCCCACAATGAGCAGTTCTTC	CASSPASWSHNEQFF
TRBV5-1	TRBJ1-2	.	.	TGCGCCAGCAGCTTGCGGGGAGAGAACTATGGCTACACCTTC	CASSLRGENYGYTF
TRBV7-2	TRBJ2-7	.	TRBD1	TGTGCCAGCAGCCCCGGACAGGGCAGGTTGGGCTCCTACGAGCAGTACTTC	CASSPGQGRLGSYEQYF
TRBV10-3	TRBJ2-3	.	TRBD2	TGTGCCATCACGCAGGGGCTAGCGGGGACAGATACGCAGTATTTT	CAITQGLAGTDTQYF
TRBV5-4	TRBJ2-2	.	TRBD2	TGTGCCAGCAGCTCCTGGACCGGGGGGGACACCGGGGAGCTGTTTTTT	CASSSWTGGDTGELFF
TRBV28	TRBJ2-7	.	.	TGTGCCAGCAGTTCCTCTGGGGGGCAAGGCTACGAGCAGTACTTC	CASSSSGGQGYEQYF
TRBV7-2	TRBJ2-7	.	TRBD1	TGTGCCAGCAGCTTACAGACAGGGGATTACTACGAGCAGTACTTC	CASSLQTGDYYEQYF
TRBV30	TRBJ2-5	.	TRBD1	TGTGCCTGGAGTAGGGCAGAGGACAGGAGCCAAGAGACCCAGTACTTC	CAWSRAEDRSQETQYF
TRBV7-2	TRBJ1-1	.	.	TGTGCCAGCAGCATGGGCCCTACCCGAAGCACTGAAGCTTTCTTT	CASSMGPTRSTEAFF
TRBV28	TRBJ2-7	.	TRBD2	TGTGCCAGCAGTTTACAAGCGGGGGGCCACTACGAGCAGTACTTC	CASSLQAGGHYEQYF
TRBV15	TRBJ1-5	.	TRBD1	TGTGCCACCAGCAGAGATCTAACGGGACAGAGCAATCAGCCCCAGCATTTT	CATSRDLTGQSNQPQHF
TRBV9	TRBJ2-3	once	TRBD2	TGTGCCAGCAGCACGACTAGCGGGAGAGCAGATACGCAGTATTTT	CASSTTSGRADTQYF
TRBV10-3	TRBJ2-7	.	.	TGTGCCATCAGTGAAAGTCTGACATACGAGCAGTACTTC	CAISESLTYEQYF
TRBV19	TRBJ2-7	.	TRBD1	TGTGCCAGTAGCGAGACAGGGGGAGGGGACGAGCAGTACTTC	CASSETGGGDEQYF
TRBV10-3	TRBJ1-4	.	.	TGTGCCATCAGTGAGAATGACCTCTTTGAAAAACTGTTTTTT	CAISENDLFEKLFF
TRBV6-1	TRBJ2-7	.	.	TGTGCCTCGTCGACAGCACCCTACGAGCAGTACTTC	CASSTAPYEQYF
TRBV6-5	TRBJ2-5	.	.	TGTGCCAGCAGTAGGACAAGGCAAGAGACCCAGTACTTC	CASSRTRQETQYF
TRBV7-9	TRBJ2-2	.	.	TGTGCCAGCAGCTTAGTAGAAGGCAGGCCTTATTCGGGGGAGCTGTTTTTT	CASSLVEGRPYSGELFF
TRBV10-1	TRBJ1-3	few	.	TGCGCCAGCAGCGGGACAACTGGAAACACCATATATTTT	CASSGTTGNTIYF
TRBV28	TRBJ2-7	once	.	TGTGCCAGCAGTTTAACGGGGGCTACTCCATACTACGAGCAGTACTTC	CASSLTGATPYYEQYF
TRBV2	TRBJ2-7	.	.	TGTGCCAGCAGTGGACCGACAACGATCTCCTACGAGCAGTACTTC	CASSGPTTISYEQYF
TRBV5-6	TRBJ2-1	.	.	TGTGCCAGCAGCTTGGAGGGGTTCGTCGGGACCTACAATGAGCAGTTCTTC	CASSLEGFVGTYNEQFF